These T cell receptor beta chains were read from a single sample in a study of cytomegalovirus exposure and HLA in healthy donors. Repertoires were generated with immunoSEQ multiplex PCR, while TCRdb's copy carries only in-frame clones and drops some. The table has 250,000 to 350,000 clones, 87% seen once. The sample taken for sequencing was PBMCs. The receptors originated from a woman in her thirties in good health and CMV-seropositive. CDR3s include the opening cysteine and the closing phenylalanine or tryptophan. Each record gives: D gene, V gene, J gene, clone size, CDR3 length, CDR3 DNA, CDR3 protein. D genes are given only for firm matches. Not all rows give a size; the values are once, few, many and, for expanded clones, a class.

TRBD1	TRBV10-2	TRBJ2-7	-	15	TGCGCCAGCAGTGAGTCGTTGGACAGGGCCTACGAGCAGTACTTC	CASSESLDRAYEQYF
TRBD1	TRBV29-1	TRBJ1-2	-	13	TGCAGCACATCCGGGACAGGGGGCTCTGGCTACACCTTC	CSTSGTGGSGYTF
TRBD1	TRBV4-3	TRBJ1-6	-	16	TGCGCCAGCAGCCAAGAAGTATCCACAGGGGCAGGGTCCCTCCACTTT	CASSQEVSTGAGSLHF
-	TRBV7-2	TRBJ2-7	-	13	TGTGCCAGCAGCTTGAGACAGCTCGTCGAGCAGTACTTC	CASSLRQLVEQYF
-	TRBV15	TRBJ1-3	few	14	TGTGCCACCAGCAGAGAGACAGTTGGAAACACCATATATTTT	CATSRETVGNTIYF
-	TRBV19	TRBJ1-2	-	13	TGTGCCAGTAGTACCACAGCGGTCGATGGCTACACCTTC	CASSTTAVDGYTF
TRBD2	TRBV7-3	TRBJ2-3	-	15	TGTGCCAGCAGCTTAGATAGCGGGGGGGAAGATACGCAGTATTTT	CASSLDSGGEDTQYF
-	TRBV28	TRBJ2-7	-	14	TGTGCCAGCAGTTCCGGACGAGATCCCTACGAGCAGTACTTC	CASSSGRDPYEQYF
TRBD1	TRBV5-1	TRBJ2-3	-	16	TGCGCCAGCAGCCAAGAGGGACAGGGGGCAACAGATACGCAGTATTTT	CASSQEGQGATDTQYF
-	TRBV28	TRBJ2-7	few	13	TGTGCCAGCAGTCCTACCCCTTTCGGCGAGCAGTACTTC	CASSPTPFGEQYF
-	TRBV6-1	TRBJ2-1	-	11	TGTGCCAGCAGTGAGATGTATGAGCAGTTCTTC	CASSEMYEQFF
TRBD2	TRBV27	TRBJ2-3	-	16	TGTGCCAGCAGTTTGATCGCGGGGGGGGGCACAGATACGCAGTATTTT	CASSLIAGGGTDTQYF
-	TRBV28	TRBJ2-2	once	15	TGTGCCAGCAGTTTACAGGGATACAACACCGGGGAGCTGTTTTTT	CASSLQGYNTGELFF
TRBD2	TRBV7-2	TRBJ2-1	-	12	TGTGCCAGCAGCTTGAGTAGCGGGAGATTGTTCTTC	CASSLSSGRLFF
TRBD2	TRBV19	TRBJ2-3	-	14	TGTGCCAGTAGTATAGGACTAGCAACAGATACGCAGTATTTT	CASSIGLATDTQYF